The sample holds one count of the clone carrying this T cell receptor beta chain. Its cognate antigen is unknown. This CDR3 is missing its conserved last phenylalanine or tryptophan, likely due to a read error. The DNA is left out, because the CDR3 cannot be placed on it with certainty; the CDR3 is given as TCRdb lists it. This specimen comes from a study of tumor-infiltrating lymphocytes in primary liver carcinoma. Study as a whole: With diameters of roughly 4 to 11 cm, tumors were stage T1-T3 N0M0. Sample yields, roughly 3.5 to 7.13 million productive TCRbeta reads, were similar across the tissue types.

Scientists recovered RNA and DNA together from around 18-30 mg of unsorted bulk tissue. Histology found more than 80% viable tumor cells per sample. Germline V CDR1 and CDR2: SGHAT, FQNNGV. Including both end residues, the CDR3 is 14 amino acids long. Study outcomes and limitations: Tumor-adjacent and tumor-blood pairs showed less overlap than tumor region pairs.

TCR beta cDNA was reverse-transcribed from around 0.55 ug of total RNA. The reaction used a constant-region primer and ProtoScript II reverse transcriptase. TCR beta libraries came from three nested multiplex PCR rounds using slightly modified ARM-PCR. The study ran its first two PCR rounds for 9 to 10 cycles each, using TRBV1-TRBV30 forward primers and a C-beta reverse primer. TCRdb fed the multiplex PCR reads into MiXCR, producing one record per CDR3 protein. The sample contains 55,000 to 70,000 distinct CDR3 sequences, about two thirds of which appear only once. The sequencing sample was made of liver tumor tissue from sampling region 2. The subset is: tumor region T2, inferior pole. The chain employs TRBV11-2 and TRBJ2-1; the DNA was not compared with TRBD2, the D call given in the table. This TCR derives from a man aged 35-49 years with primary liver carcinoma and hepatitis B virus infection. The CDR3 loop is CATSLYRLVSEQFL.